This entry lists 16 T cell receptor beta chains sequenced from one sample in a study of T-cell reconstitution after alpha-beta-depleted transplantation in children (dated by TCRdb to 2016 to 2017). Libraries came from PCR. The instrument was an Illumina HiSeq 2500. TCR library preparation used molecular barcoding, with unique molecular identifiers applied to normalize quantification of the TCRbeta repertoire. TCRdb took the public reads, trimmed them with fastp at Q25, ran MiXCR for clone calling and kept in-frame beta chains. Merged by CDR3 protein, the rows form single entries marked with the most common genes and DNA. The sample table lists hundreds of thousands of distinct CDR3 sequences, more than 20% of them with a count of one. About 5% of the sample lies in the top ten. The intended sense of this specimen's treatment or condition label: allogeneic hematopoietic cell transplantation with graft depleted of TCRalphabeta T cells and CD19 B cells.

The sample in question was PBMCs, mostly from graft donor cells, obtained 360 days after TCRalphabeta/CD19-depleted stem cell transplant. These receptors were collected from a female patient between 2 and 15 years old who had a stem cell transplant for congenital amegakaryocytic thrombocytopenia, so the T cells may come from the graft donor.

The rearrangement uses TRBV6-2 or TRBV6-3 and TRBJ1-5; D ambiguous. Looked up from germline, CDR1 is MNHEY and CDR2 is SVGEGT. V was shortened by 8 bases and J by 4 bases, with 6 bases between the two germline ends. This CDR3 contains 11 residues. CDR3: CASGLNQPQHF. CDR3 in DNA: TGTGCCAGCGGATTGAATCAGCCCCAGCATTTT.

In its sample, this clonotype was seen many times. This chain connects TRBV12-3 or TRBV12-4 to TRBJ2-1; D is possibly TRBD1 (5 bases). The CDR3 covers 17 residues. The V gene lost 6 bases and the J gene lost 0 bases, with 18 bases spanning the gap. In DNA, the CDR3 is TGTGCCAGCAGGGATGCTAGGGGCGTCGGCTCCTACAATGAGCAGTTCTTC. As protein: CASRDARGVGSYNEQFF.

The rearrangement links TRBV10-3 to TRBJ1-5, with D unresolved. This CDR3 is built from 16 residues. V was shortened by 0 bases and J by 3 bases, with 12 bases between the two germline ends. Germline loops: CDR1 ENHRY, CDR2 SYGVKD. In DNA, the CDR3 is TGTGCCATCAGTGAGTCCTTCCGGGGTTCCAATCAGCCCCAGCATTTT. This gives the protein CAISESFRGSNQPQHF.

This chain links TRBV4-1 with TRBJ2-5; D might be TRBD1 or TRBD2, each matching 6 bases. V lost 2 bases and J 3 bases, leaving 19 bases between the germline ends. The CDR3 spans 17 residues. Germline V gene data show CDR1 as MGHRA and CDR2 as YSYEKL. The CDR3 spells CASSQRVIIRGEETQYF. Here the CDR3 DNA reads TGCGCCAGCAGCCAAAGGGTGATTATTAGGGGGGAAGAGACCCAGTACTTC.

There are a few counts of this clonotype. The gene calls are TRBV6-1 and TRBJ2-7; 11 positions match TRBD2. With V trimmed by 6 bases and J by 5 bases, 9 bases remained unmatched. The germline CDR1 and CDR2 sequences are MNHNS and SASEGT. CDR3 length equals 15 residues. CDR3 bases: TGTGCCAGCAGGGGACTAGCGGCCCCTGATAACGAGCAGTACTTC. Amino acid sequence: CASRGLAAPDNEQYF.

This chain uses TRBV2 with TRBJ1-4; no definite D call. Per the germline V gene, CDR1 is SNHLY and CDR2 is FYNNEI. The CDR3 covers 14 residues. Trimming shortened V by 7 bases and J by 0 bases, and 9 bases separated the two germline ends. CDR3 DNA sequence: TGTGCCAGCAATCGGCAGTCAACTAATGAAAAACTGTTTTTT. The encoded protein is CASNRQSTNEKLFF.

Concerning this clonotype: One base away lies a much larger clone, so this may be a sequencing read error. The CDR3 sequence is CSVDQGEEFF. CDR3 sequence (DNA): TGCAGCGTTGATCAGGGTGAGGAGTTCTTC. The rearrangement uses TRBV29-1 and TRBJ2-1; maybe TRBD1 (5 bases). CDR1 and CDR2 from the germline V gene are SQVTM and ANQGSEA. The CDR3 has 10 residues.

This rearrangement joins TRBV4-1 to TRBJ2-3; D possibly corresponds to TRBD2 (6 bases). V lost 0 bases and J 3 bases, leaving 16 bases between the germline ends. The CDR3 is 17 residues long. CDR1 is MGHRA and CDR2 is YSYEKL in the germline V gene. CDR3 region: CASSQDQMGTPTDTQYF. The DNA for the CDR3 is TGCGCCAGCAGCCAAGATCAGATGGGGACTCCTACAGATACGCAGTATTTT.

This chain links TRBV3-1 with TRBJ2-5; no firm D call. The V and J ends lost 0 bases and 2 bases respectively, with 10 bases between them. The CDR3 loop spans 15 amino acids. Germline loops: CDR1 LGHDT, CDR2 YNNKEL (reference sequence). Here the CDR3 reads CASSQDPTDQETQYF. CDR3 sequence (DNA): TGTGCCAGCAGCCAAGATCCAACAGATCAAGAGACCCAGTACTTC.

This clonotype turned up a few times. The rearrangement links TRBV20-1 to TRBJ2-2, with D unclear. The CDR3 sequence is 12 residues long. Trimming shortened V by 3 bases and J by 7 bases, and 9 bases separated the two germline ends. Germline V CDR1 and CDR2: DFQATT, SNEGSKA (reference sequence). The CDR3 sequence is CSASKGGGELFF. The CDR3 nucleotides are TGCAGTGCTAGTAAGGGTGGCGGGGAGCTGTTTTTT.

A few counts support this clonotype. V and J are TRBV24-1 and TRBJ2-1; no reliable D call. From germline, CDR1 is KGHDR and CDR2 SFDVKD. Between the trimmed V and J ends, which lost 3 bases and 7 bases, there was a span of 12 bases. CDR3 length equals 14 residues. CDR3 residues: CATSDGGYGNEQFF. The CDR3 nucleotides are TGTGCCACCAGTGATGGTGGGTATGGAAATGAGCAGTTCTTC.

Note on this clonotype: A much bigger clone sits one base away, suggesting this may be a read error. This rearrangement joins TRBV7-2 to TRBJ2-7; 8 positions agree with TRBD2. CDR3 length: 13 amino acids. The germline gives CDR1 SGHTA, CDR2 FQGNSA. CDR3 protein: CGSSLLADYEQYF. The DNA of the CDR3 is TGTGGCAGCAGCTTACTAGCGGATTACGAGCAGTACTTC.

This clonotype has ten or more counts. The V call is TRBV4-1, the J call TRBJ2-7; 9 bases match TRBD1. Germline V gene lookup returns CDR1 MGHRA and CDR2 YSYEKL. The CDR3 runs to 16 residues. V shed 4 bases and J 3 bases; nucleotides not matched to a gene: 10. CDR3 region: CASSLNPGQGFYEQYF. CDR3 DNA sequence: TGCGCCAGCAGCCTCAATCCGGGACAGGGTTTCTACGAGCAGTACTTC.

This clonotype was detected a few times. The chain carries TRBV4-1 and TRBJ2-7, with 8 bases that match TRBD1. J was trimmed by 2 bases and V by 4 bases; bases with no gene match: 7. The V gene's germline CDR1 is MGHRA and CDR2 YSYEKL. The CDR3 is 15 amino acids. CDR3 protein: CASSPRTGFTYEQYF. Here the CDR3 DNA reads TGCGCCAGCAGCCCTCGGACAGGGTTCACCTACGAGCAGTACTTC.

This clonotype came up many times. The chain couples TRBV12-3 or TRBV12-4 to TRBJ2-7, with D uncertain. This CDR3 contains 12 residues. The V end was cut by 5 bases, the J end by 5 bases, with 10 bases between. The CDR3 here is CASSPRGHEQYF. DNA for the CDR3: TGTGCCAGCAGTCCCCGCGGCCACGAGCAGTACTTC.

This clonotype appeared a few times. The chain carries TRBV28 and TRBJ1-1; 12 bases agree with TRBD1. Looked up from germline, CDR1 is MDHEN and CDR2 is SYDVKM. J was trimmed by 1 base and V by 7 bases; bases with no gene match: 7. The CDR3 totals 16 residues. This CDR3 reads CASIRDRGRGNTEAFF. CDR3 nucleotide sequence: TGTGCCAGCATAAGGGACAGGGGGCGGGGGAACACTGAAGCTTTCTTT.